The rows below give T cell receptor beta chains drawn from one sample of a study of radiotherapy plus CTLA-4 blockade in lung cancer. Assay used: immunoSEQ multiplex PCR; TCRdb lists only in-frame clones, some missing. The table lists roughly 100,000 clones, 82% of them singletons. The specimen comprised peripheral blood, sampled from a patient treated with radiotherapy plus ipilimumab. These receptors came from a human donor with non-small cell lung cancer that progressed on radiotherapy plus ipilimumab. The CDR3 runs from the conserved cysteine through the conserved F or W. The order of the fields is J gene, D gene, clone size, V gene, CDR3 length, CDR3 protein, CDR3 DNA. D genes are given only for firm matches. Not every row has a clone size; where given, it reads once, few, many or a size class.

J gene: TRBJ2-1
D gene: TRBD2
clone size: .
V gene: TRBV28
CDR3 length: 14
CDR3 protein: CASSWTSGYNEQFF
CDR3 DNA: TGTGCCAGCAGTTGGACTAGCGGCTACAATGAGCAGTTCTTC

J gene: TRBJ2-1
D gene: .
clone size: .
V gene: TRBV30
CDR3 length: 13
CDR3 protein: CAWSVLGYNEQFF
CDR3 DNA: TGTGCCTGGAGTGTTTTGGGGTACAATGAGCAGTTCTTC

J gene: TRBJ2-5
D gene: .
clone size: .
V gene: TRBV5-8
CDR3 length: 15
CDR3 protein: CASSQADVRGETQYF
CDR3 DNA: TGTGCCAGCAGCCAAGCGGACGTGAGGGGAGAGACCCAGTACTTC

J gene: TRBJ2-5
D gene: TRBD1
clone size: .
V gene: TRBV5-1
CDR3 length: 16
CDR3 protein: CASSASTGGSGETQYF
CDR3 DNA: TGCGCCAGCAGCGCGAGCACAGGGGGCTCGGGAGAGACCCAGTACTTC

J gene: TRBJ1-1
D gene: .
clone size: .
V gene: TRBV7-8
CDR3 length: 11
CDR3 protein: CASSPGLEAFF
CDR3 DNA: TGTGCCAGCAGCCCCGGACTTGAAGCTTTCTTT

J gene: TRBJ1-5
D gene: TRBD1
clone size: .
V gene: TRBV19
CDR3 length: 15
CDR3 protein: CASNGDRLSNQPQHF
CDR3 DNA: TGTGCCAGTAATGGGGACAGGCTCAGCAATCAGCCCCAGCATTTT

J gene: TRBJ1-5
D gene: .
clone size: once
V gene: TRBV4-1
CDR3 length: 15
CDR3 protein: CASSWRGTSNQPQHF
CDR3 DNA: TGCGCCAGCAGCTGGCGGGGTACCAGCAATCAGCCCCAGCATTTT

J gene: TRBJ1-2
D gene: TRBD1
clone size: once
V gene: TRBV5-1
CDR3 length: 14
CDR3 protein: CASSPEGARRGYTF
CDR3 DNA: TGCGCCAGCAGCCCCGAGGGGGCGCGACGTGGCTACACCTTC

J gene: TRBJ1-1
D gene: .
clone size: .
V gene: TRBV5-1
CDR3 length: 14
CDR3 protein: CASSPDGRNTEAFF
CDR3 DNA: TGCGCCAGCAGCCCCGATGGGAGGAACACTGAAGCTTTCTTT

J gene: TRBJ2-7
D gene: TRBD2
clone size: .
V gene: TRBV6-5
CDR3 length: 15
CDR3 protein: CASRKQIAGGPRQYF
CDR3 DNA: TGTGCCAGCAGGAAGCAGATAGCGGGAGGGCCACGGCAGTACTTC

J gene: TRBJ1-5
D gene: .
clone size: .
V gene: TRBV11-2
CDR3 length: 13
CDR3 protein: CASSLTDLQPQHF
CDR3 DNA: TGTGCCAGCAGCTTAACAGACTTACAGCCCCAGCATTTT

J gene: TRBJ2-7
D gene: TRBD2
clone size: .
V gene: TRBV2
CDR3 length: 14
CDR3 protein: CASSSGSASYEQYF
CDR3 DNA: TGTGCCAGCAGTAGCGGGAGTGCCTCCTACGAGCAGTACTTC

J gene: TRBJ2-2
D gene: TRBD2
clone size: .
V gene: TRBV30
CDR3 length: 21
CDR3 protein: CAWSITRTSGRFMRAAGELFF
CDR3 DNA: TGTGCCTGGAGTATTACTCGGACTAGCGGGAGGTTTATGCGCGCGGCCGGGGAGCTGTTTTTT

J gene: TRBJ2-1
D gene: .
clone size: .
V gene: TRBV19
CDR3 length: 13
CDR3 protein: CASSVSIYNEQFF
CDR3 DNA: TGTGCCAGTAGTGTCTCAATTTACAATGAGCAGTTCTTC

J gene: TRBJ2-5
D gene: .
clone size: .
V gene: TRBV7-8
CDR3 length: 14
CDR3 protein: CASSFLNGSRTQYF
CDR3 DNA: TGTGCCAGCAGCTTCTTGAACGGCTCCAGGACCCAGTACTTC

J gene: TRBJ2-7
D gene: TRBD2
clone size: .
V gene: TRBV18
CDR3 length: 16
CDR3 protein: CASSPPSLAGAYEQYF
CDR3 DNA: TGTGCCAGCTCACCACCTTCGCTAGCGGGAGCCTACGAGCAGTACTTC

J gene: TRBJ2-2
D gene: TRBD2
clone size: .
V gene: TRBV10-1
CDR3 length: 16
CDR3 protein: CASSEVAGDFTGELFF
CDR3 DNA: TGCGCCAGCAGTGAGGTCGCGGGAGATTTCACCGGGGAGCTGTTTTTT

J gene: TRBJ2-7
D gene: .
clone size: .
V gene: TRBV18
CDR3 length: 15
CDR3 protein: CASSPGTGNPYEQYF
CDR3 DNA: TGTGCCAGCTCACCGGGGACCGGGAACCCCTACGAGCAGTACTTC

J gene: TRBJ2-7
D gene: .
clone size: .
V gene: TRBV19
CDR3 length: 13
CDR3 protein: CASSRVSSYEQYF
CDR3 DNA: TGTGCCAGTTCTCGGGTAAGCTCCTACGAGCAGTACTTC

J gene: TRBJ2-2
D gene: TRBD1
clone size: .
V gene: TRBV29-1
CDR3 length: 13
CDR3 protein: CSVRRGSTGELFF
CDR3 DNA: TGCAGCGTTCGCAGGGGGAGCACCGGGGAGCTGTTTTTT

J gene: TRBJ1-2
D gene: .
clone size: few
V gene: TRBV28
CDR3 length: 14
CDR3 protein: CASSLDGSNYGYTF
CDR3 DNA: TGTGCCAGCAGCCTCGACGGATCTAACTATGGCTACACCTTC

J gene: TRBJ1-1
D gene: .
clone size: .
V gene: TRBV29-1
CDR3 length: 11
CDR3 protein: CSVKWSERTFF
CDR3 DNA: TGCAGCGTTAAATGGTCAGAGCGGACTTTCTTT

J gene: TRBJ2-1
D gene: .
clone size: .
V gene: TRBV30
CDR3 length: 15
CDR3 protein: CAWTKGLSSYNEQFF
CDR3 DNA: TGTGCTTGGACAAAGGGCCTAAGCTCCTACAATGAGCAGTTCTTC

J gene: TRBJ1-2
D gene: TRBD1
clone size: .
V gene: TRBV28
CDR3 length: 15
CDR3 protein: CASSNERGPNYGYTF
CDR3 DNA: TGTGCCAGCAGTAACGAAAGGGGGCCTAACTATGGCTACACCTTC

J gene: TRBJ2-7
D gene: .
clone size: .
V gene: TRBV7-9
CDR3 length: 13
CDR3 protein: CASGTLPTYEQYF
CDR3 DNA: TGTGCCAGCGGGACTCTCCCGACCTACGAGCAGTACTTC

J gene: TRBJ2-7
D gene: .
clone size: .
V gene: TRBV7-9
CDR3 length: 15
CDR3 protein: CASSPPLGPTSEQYF
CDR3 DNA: TGTGCCAGCAGCCCACCCCTAGGGCCGACTTCCGAGCAGTACTTC

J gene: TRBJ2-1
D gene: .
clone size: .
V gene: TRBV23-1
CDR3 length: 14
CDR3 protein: CASSQPGEDNEQFF
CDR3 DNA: TGCGCCAGCAGTCAACCCGGGGAGGACAATGAGCAGTTCTTC

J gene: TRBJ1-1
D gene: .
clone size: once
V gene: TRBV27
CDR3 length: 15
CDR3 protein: CASSPGQPTNTEAFF
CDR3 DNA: TGTGCCAGCAGTCCGGGACAACCTACGAACACTGAAGCTTTCTTT

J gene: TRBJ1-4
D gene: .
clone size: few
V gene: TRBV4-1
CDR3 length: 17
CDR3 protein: CASSQDSGRVGSEGLFF
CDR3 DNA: TGCGCCAGCAGCCAAGATTCGGGCAGGGTCGGTAGTGAAGGACTGTTTTTT

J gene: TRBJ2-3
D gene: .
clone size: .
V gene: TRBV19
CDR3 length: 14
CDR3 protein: CASSIAGAADTQYF
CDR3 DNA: TGTGCCAGTAGTATAGCGGGGGCCGCAGATACGCAGTATTTT

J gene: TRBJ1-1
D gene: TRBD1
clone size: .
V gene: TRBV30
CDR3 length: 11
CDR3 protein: CAWSPGGLAFF
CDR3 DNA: TGTGCCTGGAGTCCAGGGGGCCTAGCTTTCTTT

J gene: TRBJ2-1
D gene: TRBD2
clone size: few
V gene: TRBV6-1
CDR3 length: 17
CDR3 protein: CASSAWTSGSFYNEQFF
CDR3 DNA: TGTGCCAGCAGTGCTTGGACTAGCGGCTCCTTCTACAATGAGCAGTTCTTC

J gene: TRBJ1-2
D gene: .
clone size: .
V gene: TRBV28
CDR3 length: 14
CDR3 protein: CATHFSSPHRGYTF
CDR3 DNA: TGTGCCACCCATTTTAGTTCTCCCCACCGCGGCTACACCTTC

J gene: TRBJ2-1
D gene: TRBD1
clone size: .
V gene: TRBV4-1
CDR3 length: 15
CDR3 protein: CASSPPTGPYNEQFF
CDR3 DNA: TGCGCCAGCAGCCCGCCGACAGGGCCTTACAATGAGCAGTTCTTC

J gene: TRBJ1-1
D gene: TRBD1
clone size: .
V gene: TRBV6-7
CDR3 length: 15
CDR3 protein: CATHQQGQANTEAFF
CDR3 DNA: TGTGCCACCCATCAGCAGGGACAGGCGAACACTGAAGCTTTCTTT

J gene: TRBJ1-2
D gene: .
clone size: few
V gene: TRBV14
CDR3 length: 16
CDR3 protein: CASSQGGYGTNYGYTF
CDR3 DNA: TGTGCCAGCAGCCAAGGGGGTTACGGAACTAACTATGGCTACACCTTC

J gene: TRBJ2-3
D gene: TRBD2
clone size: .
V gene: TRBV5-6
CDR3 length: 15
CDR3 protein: CASSLLAGRPSPQYF
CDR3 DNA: TGTGCCAGCAGCTTACTAGCGGGAAGGCCATCCCCGCAGTATTTT

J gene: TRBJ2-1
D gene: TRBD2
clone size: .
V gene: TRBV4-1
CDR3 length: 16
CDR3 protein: CASSQDSLAGVGEQFF
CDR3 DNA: TGCGCCAGCAGCCAAGATTCCCTAGCGGGAGTTGGTGAGCAGTTCTTC

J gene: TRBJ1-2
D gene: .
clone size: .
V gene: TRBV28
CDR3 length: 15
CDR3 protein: CASSLPGGPHYGYTF
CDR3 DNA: TGTGCCAGCAGTTTACCCGGGGGTCCCCACTATGGCTACACCTTC

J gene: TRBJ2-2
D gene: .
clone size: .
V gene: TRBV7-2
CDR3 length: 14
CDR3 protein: CASSSGRGPGELFF
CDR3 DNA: TGTGCCAGCAGCTCAGGTCGGGGGCCCGGGGAGCTGTTTTTT

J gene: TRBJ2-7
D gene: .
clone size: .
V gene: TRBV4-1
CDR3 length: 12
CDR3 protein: CASSARGFEQYF
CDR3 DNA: TGCGCCAGCAGCGCCAGGGGCTTCGAGCAGTACTTC

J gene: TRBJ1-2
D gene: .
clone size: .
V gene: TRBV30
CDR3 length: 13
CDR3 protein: CAWKTSGSRGYTF
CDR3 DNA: TGTGCCTGGAAGACCAGCGGCTCTCGGGGCTACACCTTC

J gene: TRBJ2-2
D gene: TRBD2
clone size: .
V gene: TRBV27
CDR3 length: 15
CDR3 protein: CASSLAGGNTGELFF
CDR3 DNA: TGTGCCAGCAGTTTGGCGGGAGGGAACACCGGGGAGCTGTTTTTT

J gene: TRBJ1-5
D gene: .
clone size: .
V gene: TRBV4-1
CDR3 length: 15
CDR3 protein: CASSQERDFNQPQHF
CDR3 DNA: TGCGCCAGCAGCCAAGAACGGGATTTCAATCAGCCCCAGCATTTT

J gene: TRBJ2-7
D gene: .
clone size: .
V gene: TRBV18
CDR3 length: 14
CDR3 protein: CASSPVVGSYEQYF
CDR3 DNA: TGTGCCAGCTCACCAGTTGTGGGGTCCTACGAGCAGTACTTC

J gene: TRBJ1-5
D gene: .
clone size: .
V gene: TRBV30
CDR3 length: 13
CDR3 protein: CAWSVQGSGPQHF
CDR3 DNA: TGTGCCTGGAGTGTCCAGGGGTCGGGGCCCCAGCATTTT

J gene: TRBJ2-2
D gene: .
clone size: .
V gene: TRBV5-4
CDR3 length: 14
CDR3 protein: CASSFRGQGGELFF
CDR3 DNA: TGTGCCAGCAGCTTCAGGGGTCAGGGCGGGGAGCTGTTTTTT